This T cell receptor beta chain was identified in a study of response to subunit inactivated influenza vaccine. Study-wide findings and caveats: Authors suggested few new T cells are recruited by each seasonal influenza vaccination.

One entry per CDR3 protein, called by TCRdb with MiXCR from the RT-PCR reads. This repertoire shows roughly 630,000 distinct CDR3 sequences, 14% found once; its top ten account for 7.5% to 9%. This CDR3 is built from 15 residues. V was shortened by 2 bases and J by 2 bases, with 16 bases between the two germline ends. Germline lookup yields CDR1 DFQATT and CDR2 SNEGSKA (reference sequence). This clonotype showed up just a few times. Its antigen is undetermined. The sequenced sample was PBMCs from blood, obtained approximately 15 days before vaccination. The V call is TRBV20-1, the J call TRBJ2-7; D may be TRBD2 (5 bases). The TCR originated in a man between 50 and 59 years old who received an inactivated influenza vaccine. This CDR3 reads CSARSNAGKTYEQYF. CDR3 sequence (DNA): TGCAGTGCTAGATCCAATGCCGGGAAAACCTACGAGCAGTACTTC.